This T cell receptor beta chain was captured by sequencing in a study of blood T cell repertoires in COVID-19. Profiled with immunoSEQ multiplex PCR; TCRdb holds only in-frame clones, not every one. This table has about 210,000 clones, about 91% appearing once. CDR1 SEHNR and CDR2 FQNEAQ come from the germline V gene (reference sequence). The CDR3 contains 13 residues. Trimming stripped 6 bases from V and 4 bases from J, with 12 bases between. The source of this sequence is a man aged 25-45 years with acute or convalescent COVID-19. The sequenced sample consisted of peripheral blood. V usage is TRBV7-9 and J usage is TRBJ2-5, with D perhaps TRBD1 (5 bases). The chain's CDR3 is CASSLGRVETQYF. In nucleotides, the CDR3 is TGTGCCAGCAGTTTGGGCAGGGTAGAGACCCAGTACTTC.